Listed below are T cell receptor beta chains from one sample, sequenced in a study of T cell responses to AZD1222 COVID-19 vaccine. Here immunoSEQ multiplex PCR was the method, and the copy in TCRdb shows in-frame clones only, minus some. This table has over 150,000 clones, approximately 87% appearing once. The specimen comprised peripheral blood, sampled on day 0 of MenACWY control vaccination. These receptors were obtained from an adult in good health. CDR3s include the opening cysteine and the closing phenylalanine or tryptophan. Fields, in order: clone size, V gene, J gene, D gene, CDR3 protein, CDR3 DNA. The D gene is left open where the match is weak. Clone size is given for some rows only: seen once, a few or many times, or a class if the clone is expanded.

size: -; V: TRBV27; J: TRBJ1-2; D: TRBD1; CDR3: CASIPFGQGMIGGYTF; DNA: TGTGCCAGCATTCCCTTCGGACAGGGGATGATAGGGGGCTACACCTTC
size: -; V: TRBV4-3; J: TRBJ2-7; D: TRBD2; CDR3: CASSLLAGVIYEQYF; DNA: TGCGCCAGCAGCCTACTAGCGGGAGTTATCTACGAGCAGTACTTC
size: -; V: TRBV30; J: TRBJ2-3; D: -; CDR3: CAHSGGASTDTQYF; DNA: TGTGCCCATAGTGGGGGGGCTAGCACAGATACGCAGTATTTT
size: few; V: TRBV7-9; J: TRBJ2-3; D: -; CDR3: CASSLTGTDTQYF; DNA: TGTGCCAGCAGCTTGACTGGCACAGATACGCAGTATTTT
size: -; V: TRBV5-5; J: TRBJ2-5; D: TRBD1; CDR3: CASSSPVQGQETQYF; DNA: TGTGCCAGCAGCTCGCCGGTACAGGGGCAAGAGACCCAGTACTTC
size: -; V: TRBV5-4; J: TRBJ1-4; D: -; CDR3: CASSREVNEKLFF; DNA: TGTGCCAGCAGCCGCGAAGTTAATGAAAAACTGTTTTTT
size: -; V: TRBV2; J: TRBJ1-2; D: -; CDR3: CASRLDGANYGYTF; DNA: TGTGCCAGCAGACTGGACGGTGCTAACTATGGCTACACCTTC
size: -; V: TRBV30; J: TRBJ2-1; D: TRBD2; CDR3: CAWSAGTSGYNEQFF; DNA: TGTGCCTGGAGTGCCGGGACTAGCGGATACAATGAGCAGTTCTTC
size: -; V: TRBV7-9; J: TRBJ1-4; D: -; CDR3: CASSSGTVENRLFF; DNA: TGTGCCAGCAGCTCCGGGACGGTTGAAAACAGGCTGTTTTTT
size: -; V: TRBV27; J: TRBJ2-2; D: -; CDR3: CASSPYPPQAINTGELFF; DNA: TGTGCCAGCAGTCCTTATCCCCCACAGGCGATTAACACCGGGGAGCTGTTTTTT
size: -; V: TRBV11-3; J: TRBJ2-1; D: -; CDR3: CASSLGYSSVEQFF; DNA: TGTGCCAGCAGCTTAGGGTATTCTAGTGTTGAGCAGTTCTTC
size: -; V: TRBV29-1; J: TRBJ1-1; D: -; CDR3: CSVGENTEAFF; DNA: TGCAGCGTTGGAGAGAACACTGAAGCTTTCTTT
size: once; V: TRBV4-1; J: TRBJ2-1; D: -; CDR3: CASSQGGNEQFF; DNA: TGCGCCAGCAGCCAGGGGGGAAATGAGCAGTTCTTC
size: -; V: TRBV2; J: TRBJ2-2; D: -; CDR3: CASSDRRGFGTGELFF; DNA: TGTGCCAGCAGTGATCGCAGGGGATTCGGCACCGGGGAGCTGTTTTTT
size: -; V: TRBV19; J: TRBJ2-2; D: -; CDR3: CASSGQYRTGELFF; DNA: TGTGCCAGTTCTGGACAGTATAGGACCGGGGAGCTGTTTTTT
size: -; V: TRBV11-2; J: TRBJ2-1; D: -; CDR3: CASSFGGVSNEQFF; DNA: TGTGCCAGCAGCTTCGGGGGAGTGTCAAATGAGCAGTTCTTC
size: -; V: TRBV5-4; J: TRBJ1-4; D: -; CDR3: CASSPGWSEKLFF; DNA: TGTGCCAGCAGCCCCGGTTGGTCTGAAAAACTGTTTTTT
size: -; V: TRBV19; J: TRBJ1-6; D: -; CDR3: CASSPVGSSYNSPLHF; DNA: TGTGCCAGTAGCCCCGTGGGGAGCTCCTATAATTCACCCCTCCACTTT
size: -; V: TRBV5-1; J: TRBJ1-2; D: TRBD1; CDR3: CASSWDRANYGYTF; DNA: TGCGCCAGCAGCTGGGACAGGGCCAACTATGGCTACACCTTC
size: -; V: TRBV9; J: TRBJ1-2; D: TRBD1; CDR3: CASSVGTGGDYGYTF; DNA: TGTGCCAGCAGCGTGGGGACAGGGGGCGACTATGGCTACACCTTC
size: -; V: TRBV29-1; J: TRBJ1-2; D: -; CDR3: CSTTTGLGGYTF; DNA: TGCAGCACCACCACAGGCCTGGGGGGCTACACCTTC
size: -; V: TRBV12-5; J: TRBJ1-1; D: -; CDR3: CASGLAGAYTEAFF; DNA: TGTGCTAGTGGTTTGGCAGGGGCCTACACTGAAGCTTTCTTT
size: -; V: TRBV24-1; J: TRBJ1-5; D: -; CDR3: CATSLGGGGFSNQPQHF; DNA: TGTGCCACCAGTCTTGGCGGGGGGGGATTTAGCAATCAGCCCCAGCATTTT
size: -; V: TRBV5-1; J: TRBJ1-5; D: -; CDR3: CASSLQGDGNQPQHF; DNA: TGCGCCAGCAGCTTGCAAGGGGATGGCAATCAGCCCCAGCATTTT
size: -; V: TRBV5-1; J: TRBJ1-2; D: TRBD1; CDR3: CASSLSGQKNYGYTF; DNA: TGCGCCAGCAGCTTATCGGGACAGAAGAACTATGGCTACACCTTC
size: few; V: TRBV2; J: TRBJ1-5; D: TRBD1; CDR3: CASSADRAGNQPQHF; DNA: TGTGCCAGCAGTGCCGACAGGGCGGGCAATCAGCCCCAGCATTTT
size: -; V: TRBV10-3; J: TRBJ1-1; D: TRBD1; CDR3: CAVTQGGGSDEAFF; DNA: TGTGCCGTAACGCAGGGAGGGGGCTCTGATGAAGCTTTCTTT
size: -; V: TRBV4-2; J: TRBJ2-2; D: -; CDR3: CASSPSSGNTGELFF; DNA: TGTGCCAGCAGCCCTTCCAGCGGGAACACCGGGGAGCTGTTTTTT
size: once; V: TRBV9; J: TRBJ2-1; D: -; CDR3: CASSVALAGSSGYNEQFF; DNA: TGTGCCAGCAGCGTAGCCCTAGCTGGTAGTAGCGGCTACAATGAGCAGTTCTTC